The entry below gives a single T cell receptor beta chain sequence along with its context. Its cognate antigen is unknown. Trimming took 3 bases from V and 7 from J; bases not matched to a gene: 14. The germline gives CDR1 SGHTA, CDR2 FQGNSA. The CDR3 runs to 17 residues. Here immunoSEQ multiplex PCR was the method, and the copy in TCRdb shows in-frame clones only, minus some. The sample lists 25,000 to 35,000 clones; about 85% were seen once. This specimen comes from a study of PD-1 blockade in classical Hodgkin lymphoma. General observations from the study: Complete responders' baseline diversity resembled that of newly diagnosed patients.

This sample's time point: cycle 4 day 1 (C4D1), after less than 7 weeks of nivolumab. In every patient, relapse followed autologous stem cell transplantation, while exposure to brentuximab vedotin differed. Purification of CD4+ T cells from thawed PBMCs was performed via magnetic negative selection. The origin of this receptor is a human donor with classical Hodgkin lymphoma. Source: CD4+ T cells from blood, taken before the fourth cycle of nivolumab. The chain couples TRBV7-2 to TRBJ2-5; 10 bases are a match to TRBD2. CDR3 residues: CASSLLGPAGGGPTQYF. DNA of the CDR3: TGTGCCAGCAGCTTGCTCGGCCCAGCGGGGGGGGGCCCGACCCAGTACTTC.